Sequencing of this T cell receptor (beta chain) was carried out in a study of regulatory T cells in long-lasting Graves disease. This CDR3 spans 17 amino acids. Germline V CDR1 and CDR2: SEHNR, FQNEAQ (reference sequence). The trim removed 5 bases at V and 2 bases at J, leaving 9 bases unmatched. Arm-PCR with iRepertoire HTBI primers amplified the CDR3 regions for these TCR beta libraries. In TCRdb, the multiplex PCR reads were re-called with MiXCR into one record per CDR3 protein. Here the sample spans fewer than 500,000 distinct CDR3 sequences, roughly 17% being singletons. This sample's time point: newly diagnosed GD, antithyroid drugs for less than 3 months. There was RNA extracted from PBMCs, and the TCR library was made from it. This same sample was also taken into another study, of T cells in Graves' hyperthyroidism and ophthalmopathy.

The receptor was derived from a man in his forties with Graves disease. The genes are TRBV7-9 and TRBJ2-6; 7 bases map to TRBD1. Specimen: peripheral blood mononuclear cells (PBMCs), collected at new diagnosis, from a patient treated with antithyroid drugs. CDR3 sequence: CASSTRGNRAGANVLTF. CDR3 nucleotide sequence: TGTGCCAGCAGCACCAGGGGGAACAGGGCTGGGGCCAACGTCCTGACTTTC.